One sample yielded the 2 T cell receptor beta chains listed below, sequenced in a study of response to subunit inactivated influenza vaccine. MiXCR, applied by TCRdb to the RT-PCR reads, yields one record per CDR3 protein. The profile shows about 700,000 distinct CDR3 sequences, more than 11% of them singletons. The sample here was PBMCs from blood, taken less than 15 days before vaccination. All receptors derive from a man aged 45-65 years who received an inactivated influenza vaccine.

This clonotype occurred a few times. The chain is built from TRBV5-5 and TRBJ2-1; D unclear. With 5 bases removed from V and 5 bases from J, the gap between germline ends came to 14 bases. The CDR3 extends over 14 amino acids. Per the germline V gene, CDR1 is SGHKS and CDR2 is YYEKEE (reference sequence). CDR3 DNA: TGTGCCAGCAGGACTTTGGGCAGAAACAATGAGCAGTTCTTC. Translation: CASRTLGRNNEQFF.

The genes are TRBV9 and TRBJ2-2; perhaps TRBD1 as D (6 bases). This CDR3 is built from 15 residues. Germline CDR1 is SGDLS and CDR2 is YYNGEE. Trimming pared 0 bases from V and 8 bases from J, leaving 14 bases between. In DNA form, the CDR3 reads TGTGCCAGCAGCGTAGGTCACAGGGTAGGAGGGGAGCTGTTTTTT. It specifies CASSVGHRVGGELFF.